The present entry profiles one TCR beta chain with its context. The clone's antigen remains unknown. Base qualities were left out, and no much larger clone turns up one base away. The sample belongs to a study of cytomegalovirus exposure and HLA in healthy donors (dated by TCRdb to the late 2010s). In the study overall: The 670 or so repertoires of the first cohort and the roughly 120 validation repertoires were produced on the same platform, according to a later analysis. The study was designed to test whether signatures of past pathogen exposure could be identified by cataloging public T cell receptors. A separate validation cohort of roughly 130 different subjects was used in addition to the 666-subject first cohort. The study combined high-throughput TCR immunosequencing, statistical association of individual TCRs with disease status, and machine learning to predict cytomegalovirus infection status. General findings and caveats noted by the study authors: A later analysis lacked HLA typing for the validation cohort, so it scored co-occurrence in that cohort across all 120 or so repertoires. Cytomegalovirus status was reported to be diagnosed by the classifier with high specificity and sensitivity in both the original and validation cohorts. Most TCR sequences were seen in very few donors, while some public TCRs were found in many individuals. In a later analysis, TCRs clustered in the first cohort were found to also tend to co-occur in the roughly 130 validation repertoires, with 94% of cluster scores above 0. The authors suggested that the approach could potentially be extended to other disease states and immunological phenotypes. The study gave a list of about 170 TCR beta chains associated with cytomegalovirus. A few of the identified cytomegalovirus-associated TCR beta chains were confirmed in vitro to be specific for cytomegalovirus antigens.

Including cysteine and phenylalanine, the CDR3 has 15 amino acids. The CDR3 DNA has 45 bases and is translated from base 1. CDR1 and CDR2 were assigned from the germline V gene (reference sequence) as MNHEY and SMNVEV. Deletion took 4 bases off V and 2 bases off J, with a span of 15 bases between the germline ends. Separate from the approximately 670-subject first cohort, the validation cohort of some 130 subjects was the group to which the donors belonged. The library was built by means of the immunoSEQ multiplex PCR assay. The original methods were these. A statistical classification framework was developed to diagnose cytomegalovirus status using the catalog of TCR beta chain sequences. This immuneACCESS table, as held by TCRdb, lists in-frame sequences with V and J called but not all clones. Of the missing ones, under half trace to an unresolved V gene in checked studies; the others have no known cause. For V, J and clone size, that table is used; D and trimming come from the DNA. This sample holds 140,000 to 150,000 clones; approximately 94% were observed only once. The ten most abundant clones make up 1.5% to 2% of the sample.

The source material was PBMCs. This chain is built from TRBV27 and TRBJ2-7, with the D segment identity uncertain. This receptor was obtained from a man between 18 and 29 years old in good health and CMV-seropositive. The CDR3 here reads CASSSPRSIPYEQYF. The nucleotide sequence reads as follows: TGTGCCAGCAGTTCCCCACGGAGCATCCCCTACGAGCAGTACTTC.